The 11 T cell receptor beta chains below were found in one sample sequenced in a study of technical replicates of blood from several donors. The assay was immunoSEQ multiplex PCR, and TCRdb's table has in-frame clones only and misses some. The sample lists about 74,000 clones, roughly four fifths occurring once. Sequenced input: PBMCs. Receptors originate from a human donor in good health. Some clones in this sample may be carry-over from other donors' samples.

The genes are TRBV25-1 and TRBJ1-5, with a tentative D call TRBD1 (5 bases). The CDR3 consists of 15 residues. CDR1 and CDR2 (germline): MGHDK, SYGVNS. Deletions cut 4 bases from V and 6 bases from J, with 16 bases between. The CDR3 sequence is CASSGGAKEGQPQHF. CDR3 sequence (DNA): TGTGCCAGCAGTGGAGGGGCCAAGGAGGGTCAGCCCCAGCATTTT.

This rearrangement joins TRBV6-1 to TRBJ2-3; 11 bases match TRBD2. Germline V gene data show CDR1 as MNHNS and CDR2 as SASEGT. V lost 1 base, J lost 4 bases, and 7 bases stayed unmatched. The CDR3 has 17 residues. The CDR3: CASSEEVAGGQSDTQYF. The DNA for the CDR3 is TGTGCCAGCAGTGAAGAGGTAGCGGGGGGGCAATCAGATACGCAGTATTTT.

V and J are TRBV6-5 and TRBJ1-6; 7 bases are a match to TRBD1. Germline CDR1 MNHEY, CDR2 SVGAGI. The CDR3 is 14 residues long. Trimming at V came to 3 bases and at J to 7 bases, leaving 3 bases not matched to a gene. CDR3 DNA sequence: TGTGCCAGCAGTTATGGACAGGAGAATTCACCCCTCCACTTT. This sequence encodes CASSYGQENSPLHF.

The V gene is TRBV19, the J gene TRBJ1-2; 8 bases line up with TRBD1. This CDR3 region has 14 residues. Germline CDR1 LNHDA, CDR2 SQIVND (reference sequence). The trim removed 3 bases at V and 6 bases at J, leaving 6 bases unmatched. This CDR3 is CASSIEQGANGYTF. CDR3 DNA: TGTGCCAGTAGTATTGAGCAGGGGGCTAATGGCTACACCTTC. The full variable domain, with the rest looked up from reference TRBV19 and TRBJ1-2, is DGGITQSPKYLFRKEGQNVTLSCEQNLNHDAMYWYRQDPGQGLRLIYYSQIVNDFQKGDIAEGYSVSREKKESFPLTVTSAQKNPTAFYLCASSIEQGANGYTFGSGTRLTVV.

V gene TRBV15 combines with J gene TRBJ2-7; a weak D match, TRBD1 (6 bases). The CDR3 loop spans 16 amino acids. Per germline, CDR1 LNHNV and CDR2 YYDKDF (reference sequence). Trimming removed 3 bases at V and 0 bases at J, with 15 bases between. The CDR3: CATSRGATASSYEQYF. CDR3 in DNA: TGTGCCACCAGCAGGGGGGCGACGGCGAGCTCCTACGAGCAGTACTTC.

This chain uses TRBV7-2 with TRBJ2-1; D is unclear. Trimming pared 1 base from V and 0 bases from J, leaving 7 bases between. Germline V gene data show CDR1 as SGHTA and CDR2 as FQGNSA. The CDR3 length is 15 residues. CDR3 nucleotide sequence: TGTGCCAGCAGCTTAGGGCCCAGCTCCTACAATGAGCAGTTCTTC. Protein sequence: CASSLGPSSYNEQFF. Variable domain in full (rest from reference TRBV7-2 and TRBJ2-1): GAGVSQSPSNKVTEKGKDVELRCDPISGHTALYWYRQSLGQGLEFLIYFQGNSAPDKSGLPSDRFSAERTGGSVSTLTIQRTQQEDSAVYLCASSLGPSSYNEQFFGPGTRLTVL.

The chain is built from TRBV4-2 and TRBJ2-1; 9 bases fit TRBD2. The germline CDR1 and CDR2 sequences are LGHNA and YNFKEQ. V lost 1 base, J lost 8 bases, and 12 bases stayed unmatched. The CDR3 runs 17 residues. The CDR3 DNA sequence: TGTGCCAGCAGCCAAGTGTCTCTTAGCGGGAGTGTCGATGAGCAGTTCTTC. This translates into CASSQVSLSGSVDEQFF.

As DNA, the CDR3 is TGTGCCAGCAGTGTGGGACTAGCGGGAGGGAAAAGCGTCCAGTTCTTC. Amino acid sequence: CASSVGLAGGKSVQFF. This chain links TRBV6-1 with TRBJ2-1, with 16 positions matching TRBD2. This CDR3 has 16 residues. J gave up 13 bases and V 4 bases, and 10 bases lay outside the gene matches. The germline V gene encodes CDR1 MNHNS and CDR2 SASEGT.

The genes are TRBV18 and TRBJ1-6, with 8 nucleotides matching TRBD1. The CDR3 has 14 amino acids. Looked up from germline, CDR1 is KGHSH and CDR2 is LQKENI. Trimming removed 2 bases from V and 8 bases from J; junction bases left unmatched: 2. The chain's CDR3 is CASSPGQGDSPLHF. The CDR3 DNA is TGTGCCAGCTCACCAGGACAGGGTGATTCACCCCTCCACTTT.

J is TRBJ1-2 and V is TRBV30; TRBD1 agrees at 9 bases. The CDR3 has 13 amino acids. V was pared by 5 bases and J by 7 bases, with 8 bases of the junction left unmatched. In germline, CDR1 is GTSNPN, CDR2 SVGIG (reference sequence). The CDR3 here is CAWVTGGRGGYTF. DNA of the CDR3: TGTGCCTGGGTGACAGGGGGTAGGGGTGGCTACACCTTC. Full variable domain (outside the CDR3, taken from reference TRBV30 and TRBJ1-2): SQTIHQWPATLVQPVGSPLSLECTVEGTSNPNLYWYRQAAGRGLQLLFYSVGIGQISSEVPQNLSASRPQDRQFILSSKKLLLSDSGFYLCAWVTGGRGGYTFGSGTRLTVV.

This sequence joins TRBV4-2 and TRBJ2-7, with TRBD1 identical over 9 bases. CDR1 and CDR2 from the germline V gene are LGHNA and YNFKEQ. The CDR3 loop spans 15 amino acids. J gave up 6 bases and V 4 bases, and 10 bases lay outside the gene matches. CDR3 nucleotides: TGTGCCAGCAGCCCTACCGGGACAGGGTATTCCGAGCAGTACTTC. This encodes CASSPTGTGYSEQYF.